The 25 T cell receptor beta chains in this list originate from one sample, sequenced in a study of T cells in Graves' hyperthyroidism and ophthalmopathy. Amplified TCR beta CDR3 regions came from RNA transcripts. Carried out on the TCR CDR3, a first-round RT-PCR used the HTBI primer set. TCRdb passed the multiplex PCR reads through MiXCR, listing each CDR3 protein once. The sample includes around 600,000 distinct CDR3 sequences, more than 12% of them seen just once. Sequencing was carried out using blood. The receptors derive from a woman aged 45-65 years with Graves' ophthalmopathy.

This clonotype has just a few counts. The rearrangement joins TRBV10-3 to TRBJ2-7; TRBD2 agrees at 8 bases. Losses at the gene ends were 7 bases for V and 7 bases for J; bases not matched to a gene: 9. Germline V CDR1 and CDR2: ENHRY, SYGVKD. The CDR3 covers 13 residues. The CDR3 region has the DNA TGTGCCATCAATAAGCGGGAGACGGGGGAGCAGTACTTC. It encodes CAINKRETGEQYF.

Concerning this clonotype itself: A much larger clonotype is one base distant, so this may be a read error. The chain is built from TRBV7-9 and TRBJ2-5, with TRBD1 as a possible D gene (5 bases). Germline V gene sequence: CDR1 SEHNR, CDR2 FQNEAQ (reference sequence). The CDR3 sequence is 15 residues long. The CDR3 loop is CAGSPPDNAFETQYF. In DNA form, the CDR3 reads TGTGCCGGCAGCCCGCCGGACAATGCGTTTGAGACCCAGTACTTC.

This clonotype has just a few counts. The chain uses TRBV7-9 and TRBJ1-5; TRBD1 might be the D (6 bases). V was clipped by 1 base and J by 9 bases, with 10 bases between them. This CDR3 region has 13 residues. Germline CDR1 is SEHNR and CDR2 is FQNEAQ (reference sequence). The CDR3 is CASSLDRARPQHF. CDR3 DNA sequence: TGTGCCAGCAGCTTAGACAGGGCCCGGCCCCAGCATTTT.

This sequence joins TRBV12-3 or TRBV12-4 and TRBJ2-1, with TRBD2 matching 9 bases. This CDR3 comprises 18 residues. Trimming cost V 0 bases and J 1 base; bases outside gene matches: 7. This CDR3 reads CASSLAHQAGGSYNEQFF. CDR3 nucleotides: TGTGCCAGCAGTTTAGCGCACCAGGCGGGGGGGTCCTACAATGAGCAGTTCTTC.

This clonotype came up many times. The V and J genes are TRBV20-1 and TRBJ2-7; D is ambiguous. With 1 base removed from V and 3 bases from J, the gap between germline ends came to 16 bases. From germline, CDR1 is DFQATT and CDR2 SNEGSKA (reference sequence). The CDR3 totals 15 residues. The CDR3 bases are TGCAGTGCTAGAGGGCCCCTCCATGAGAACTACGAGCAGTACTTC. It encodes CSARGPLHENYEQYF.

The V gene is TRBV4-1, the J gene TRBJ2-1, with TRBD2 identical over 12 bases. Germline-derived CDR1 and CDR2 are MGHRA and YSYEKL. The CDR3 spans 15 residues. Unmatched junction bases numbered 7, after V lost 4 bases and J lost 9 bases. This chain's CDR3 is CASSPLAGGFGEQFF. CDR3 in DNA: TGCGCCAGCAGCCCGCTAGCGGGAGGGTTTGGTGAGCAGTTCTTC.

This clonotype was detected many times. The chain links TRBV2 to TRBJ2-3, with unresolved D. Per germline, CDR1 SNHLY and CDR2 FYNNEI. V lost 7 bases and J lost 8, with 10 bases in between. This CDR3 has 11 amino acids. The CDR3 DNA follows: TGTGCCAGCACCCTGTTGGGTACGCAGTATTTT. Protein sequence: CASTLLGTQYF.

This clonotype has ten or more counts. This rearrangement joins TRBV20-1 to TRBJ2-7, with 8 bases fitting TRBD2. Germline V gene data show CDR1 as DFQATT and CDR2 as SNEGSKA (reference sequence). With 8 bases clipped from V and 2 bases from J, the junction kept 8 bases outside the gene matches. CDR3 length: 13 amino acids. CDR3 sequence: CSSAGSGTYEQYF. CDR3 bases: TGCAGTTCCGCGGGTAGCGGGACCTACGAGCAGTACTTC.

This clonotype was counted ten times or more. The J gene is TRBJ2-3, the V gene TRBV6-6; 11 bases agree with TRBD2. Looked up from germline, CDR1 is MNHNY and CDR2 is SVGAGI (reference sequence). V trimming: 2 bases; J trimming: 0 bases; junction bases outside the gene matches: 7. The CDR3 extends over 18 amino acids. DNA for the CDR3: TGTGCCAGCAGTTACGGGACTAGCGGAGCAACTAGCACAGATACGCAGTATTTT. It specifies CASSYGTSGATSTDTQYF.

Comment on this clonotype: A single base separates this from a much larger clone, so it may be a read error. The J gene is TRBJ2-5, the V gene TRBV5-1; weak D call: TRBD1 (6 bases). Per germline, CDR1 SGHRS and CDR2 YFSETQ. This CDR3 is 21 amino acids long. CDR3 residues: CASSLRWFLDRNRSNQETQCF. CDR3 sequence (DNA): TGCGCCAGCAGCTTGCGGTGGTTCTTGGACAGAAATCGAAGCAACCAAGAGACCCAGTGCTTC.

The table lists this clonotype with many counts. Germline is not matched at one junction end, which may reflect a read error. The gene calls are TRBV4-1 and TRBJ2-3, with a tentative D call TRBD1 (5 bases). Germline V gene lookup returns CDR1 MGHRA and CDR2 YSYEKL. CDR3 size: 15 residues. The CDR3, as DNA: TGTGCCAGCAGCCATTCGACAGCTAGCACAGATACGCAGTATTTT. Translation gives CASSHSTASTDTQYF.

As concerns this clonotype: At one end, the junction sequence differs from germline, possibly due to a read error. This chain joins TRBV5-5 and TRBJ1-3, with D unclear. The germline V gene has CDR1 SGHKS and CDR2 YYEKEE (reference sequence). The CDR3 runs to 15 residues. CDR3 protein: CASSQELGPGNTIYF. The CDR3 bases are TGCGCCAGCAGCCAAGAACTTGGGCCTGGAAACACCATATATTTT. The full variable domain, completed using reference TRBV5-5 and TRBJ1-3, is DAGVTQSPTHLIKTRGQQVTLRCSPISGHKSVSWYQQVLGQGPQFIFQYYEKEERGRGNFPDRFSARQFPNYSSELNVNALLLGDSALYLCASSQELGPGNTIYFGEGSWLTVV.

The chain employs TRBV20-1 and TRBJ2-3, with 11 bases aligning to TRBD2. The germline CDR1 and CDR2 sequences are DFQATT and SNEGSKA (reference sequence). The CDR3 covers 16 residues. V dropped 8 bases and J dropped 1; count of bases not matched to a gene: 11. The CDR3 loop reads CSKRLAGGPGTDTQYF. CDR3 DNA: TGCAGTAAAAGGTTAGCGGGAGGGCCGGGCACAGATACGCAGTATTTT.

This CDR3 is CASGGGVQVQDEAFF. In DNA form, the CDR3 reads TGTGCCAGCGGGGGGGGGGTTCAGGTTCAGGATGAAGCTTTCTTT. V gene TRBV7-9 combines with J gene TRBJ1-1; D may be TRBD1 (5 bases). CDR3 length: 15 residues. The germline V gene encodes CDR1 SEHNR and CDR2 FQNEAQ (reference sequence). V was cut by 8 bases and J by 7 bases, with 23 bases left in between.

This clonotype has at least ten counts. The gene calls are TRBV7-9 and TRBJ2-7, with 7 bases lining up with TRBD2. The CDR3 is 15 residues long. The germline V gene encodes CDR1 SEHNR and CDR2 FQNEAQ (reference sequence). The J segment lost 0 bases and the V segment lost 4 bases, leaving 6 bases of the junction unmatched. For the CDR3, the DNA is TGTGCCAGCAGCTCCAGACTAGCTCGCTCCTACGAGCAGTACTTC. Translated, it gives CASSSRLARSYEQYF.

This chain joins TRBV7-3 and TRBJ2-6; 7 nucleotides match TRBD1. From germline, CDR1 is SGHTA and CDR2 FQGTGA. The CDR3 consists of 19 residues. After removal of 4 bases from V and 4 bases from J, the junction contained 16 bases not matched to a gene. This chain's CDR3 is CASSSEATGFLSGANVLTF. CDR3 sequence (DNA): TGTGCCAGCAGCTCTGAGGCGACAGGGTTCTTGTCGGGGGCCAACGTCCTGACTTTC.

The chain recombines TRBV7-8 with TRBJ1-1, with no clear D. The CDR3 covers 13 residues. V lost 5 bases to trimming and J lost 8 bases, with 15 bases between them. Looked up from germline, CDR1 is SGHVS and CDR2 is FQNEAQ. The chain's CDR3 is CASSQAPPMEAFF. The CDR3 nucleotides are TGTGCCAGCAGCCAGGCGCCACCCATGGAAGCTTTCTTT.

CDR3 DNA: TGCAGTGCTAGCGGACTAGCGGGAGGGCACTACCAAGAGACCCAGTACTTC. Encoded protein: CSASGLAGGHYQETQYF. The chain is built from TRBV20-1 and TRBJ2-5, with 15 bases fitting TRBD2. The length of the CDR3 is 17 residues. CDR1 and CDR2 (germline): DFQATT, SNEGSKA (reference sequence). J gave up 0 bases and V 3 bases, and 5 bases lay outside the gene matches.

This chain uses TRBV15 with TRBJ1-2; 9 bases match TRBD1. Trimming at V came to 10 bases and at J to 8 bases, leaving 14 bases not matched to a gene. This CDR3 comprises 14 residues. CDR1 and CDR2 (germline): LNHNV, YYDKDF (reference sequence). CDR3 in amino acids: CASSSTGQGKGYTF. The CDR3 region has the DNA TGTGCCAGCAGTTCGACTGGACAGGGGAAGGGCTACACCTTC.

The table lists this clonotype with a few counts. This chain links TRBV9 with TRBJ1-6; 8 nucleotides agree with TRBD1. CDR1 and CDR2 (germline): SGDLS, YYNGEE. The CDR3 is 16 amino acids. V was pared by 3 bases and J by 0 bases, with 2 bases of the junction left unmatched. The CDR3 DNA reads as TGTGCCAGCAGCGGGGGGACAGGCTCCTATAATTCACCCCTCCACTTT. Translation: CASSGGTGSYNSPLHF.

The chain has TRBV7-2 and TRBJ2-2, with D perhaps matching TRBD2 (6 bases). Looked up from germline, CDR1 is SGHTA and CDR2 is FQGNSA. The CDR3 runs 15 residues. Trimming shortened V by 1 base and J by 5 bases, and 11 bases separated the two germline ends. Here the CDR3 DNA reads TGTGCCAGCAGCTTAGAGGCTAGCGATACCGGGGAGCTGTTTTTT. This translates into CASSLEASDTGELFF.

With respect to this clonotype: A much larger clonotype is one base distant, so this may be a read error. The rearrangement uses TRBV12-3 or TRBV12-4 and TRBJ2-1; 8 positions match TRBD2. CDR3 length: 17 residues. With V trimmed by 2 bases and J by 0 bases, 6 bases remained unmatched. The CDR3 nucleotides read TGTGCCAGCAGTTTAAGGCTAGCGGGCCCCTCCTACAATGAGCAGTTCTTC. It codes for CASSLRLAGPSYNEQFF.

In this sample, this clonotype turned up once. The CDR3 DNA is TGTGCCAGCAGTCTCTGGACGGTGAACACTGAAGCTTTCTTT. The encoded protein is CASSLWTVNTEAFF. This chain uses TRBV3-1 with TRBJ1-1; D gene unclear. The germline V gene encodes CDR1 LGHDT and CDR2 YNNKEL (reference sequence). The V and J ends lost 6 bases and 0 bases respectively, with 11 bases between them. This CDR3 contains 14 residues.

The sample holds many counts of this clonotype. The gene calls are TRBV4-1 and TRBJ1-4; no clear D. The CDR3 has 11 amino acids. CDR1 MGHRA and CDR2 YSYEKL come from the germline V gene. The V end was cut by 0 bases, the J end by 8 bases, with 1 base between. The CDR3 spells CASSQEEKLFF. CDR3 DNA: TGCGCCAGCAGCCAAGAGGAAAAACTGTTTTTT.

This clonotype was observed many times. The gene calls are TRBV9 and TRBJ2-3; D possibly corresponds to TRBD2 (5 bases). In germline, CDR1 is SGDLS, CDR2 YYNGEE. The CDR3 has 14 residues. V lost 2 bases and J lost 4, with 11 bases in between. CDR3 in amino acids: CASSVIGESDTQYF. Written as DNA, the CDR3 is TGTGCCAGCAGCGTGATCGGGGAGTCAGATACGCAGTATTTT.